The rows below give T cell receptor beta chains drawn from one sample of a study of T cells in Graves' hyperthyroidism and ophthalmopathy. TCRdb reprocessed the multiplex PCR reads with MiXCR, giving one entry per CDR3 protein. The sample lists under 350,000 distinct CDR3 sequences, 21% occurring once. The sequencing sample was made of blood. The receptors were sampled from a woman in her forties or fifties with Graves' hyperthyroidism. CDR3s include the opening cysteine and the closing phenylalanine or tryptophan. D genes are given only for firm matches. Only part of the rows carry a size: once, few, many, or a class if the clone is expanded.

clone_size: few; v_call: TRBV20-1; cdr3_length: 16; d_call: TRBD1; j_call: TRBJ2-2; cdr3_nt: TGCAGTGCTAGAGATAACACAGGGGAGAACACCGGGGAGCTGTTTTTT; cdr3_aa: CSARDNTGENTGELFF
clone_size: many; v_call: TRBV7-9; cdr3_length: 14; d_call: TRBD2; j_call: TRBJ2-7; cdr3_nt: TGTGCCAGCAGCTCCGAGCGGGGGGCCTACGAGCAGTACTTC; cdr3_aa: CASSSERGAYEQYF
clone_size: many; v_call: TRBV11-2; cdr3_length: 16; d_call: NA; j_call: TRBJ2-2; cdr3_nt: TGTGCCAGCAGCTTGGGGGGGGCGCGAGACACCGGGGAGCTGTTTTTT; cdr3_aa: CASSLGGARDTGELFF
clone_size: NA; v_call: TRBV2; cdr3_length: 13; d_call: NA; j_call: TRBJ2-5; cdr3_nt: TGTGCCAGCAGTGAAGTGGGGTTGGAGACCCAGTACTTC; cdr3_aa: CASSEVGLETQYF
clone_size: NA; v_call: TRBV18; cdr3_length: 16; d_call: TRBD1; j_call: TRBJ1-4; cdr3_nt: TGTGCCAGCTCACCTAGGATCGGACAGGGGAATGAAAAACTGTTTTTT; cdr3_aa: CASSPRIGQGNEKLFF
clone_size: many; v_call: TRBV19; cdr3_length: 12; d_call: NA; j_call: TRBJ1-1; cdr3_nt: TGTGCCAGTAGTATAGTGAACACTGAAGCTTTCTTT; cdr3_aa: CASSIVNTEAFF
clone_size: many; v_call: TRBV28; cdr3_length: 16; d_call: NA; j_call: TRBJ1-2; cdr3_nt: TGTGCCAGCAGCCCCGGGACAAAAGGGCGCAACTATGGCTACACCTTC; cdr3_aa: CASSPGTKGRNYGYTF
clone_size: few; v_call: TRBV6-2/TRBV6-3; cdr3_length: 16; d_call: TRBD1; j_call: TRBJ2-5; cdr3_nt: TGTGCCAGCAGTTACCCCTGGACAGGGGGCCGTGAGACCCAGTACTTC; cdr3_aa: CASSYPWTGGRETQYF
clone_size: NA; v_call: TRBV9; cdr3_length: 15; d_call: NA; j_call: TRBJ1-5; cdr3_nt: TGTGCCAGCAGCGTGGAGGGGGATAGCAATCAGCCCCAGCATTTT; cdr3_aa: CASSVEGDSNQPQHF
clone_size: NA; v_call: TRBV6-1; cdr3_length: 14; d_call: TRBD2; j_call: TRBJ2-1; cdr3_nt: TGTGCCAGCGGGACTAGCGGGAGTTGGAATGAGCAGTTCTTC; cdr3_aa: CASGTSGSWNEQFF
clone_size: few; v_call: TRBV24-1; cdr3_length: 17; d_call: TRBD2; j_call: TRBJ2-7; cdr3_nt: TGTGCCACCATACTTACTAAGCGGGAGGGTCTGGCCTACGAGCAGTACTTC; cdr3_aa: CATILTKREGLAYEQYF
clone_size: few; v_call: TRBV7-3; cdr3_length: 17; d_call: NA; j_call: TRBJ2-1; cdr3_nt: TGTGCCAGCAGCTTAACCCCGGGACGGTACTTCGGGAATGAGCAGTTCTTC; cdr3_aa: CASSLTPGRYFGNEQFF
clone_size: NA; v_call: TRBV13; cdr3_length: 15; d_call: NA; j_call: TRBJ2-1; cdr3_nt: TGTGCCAGCAGCTTAATCAAGAACCCTTACAATGAGCAGTTCTTC; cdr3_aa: CASSLIKNPYNEQFF
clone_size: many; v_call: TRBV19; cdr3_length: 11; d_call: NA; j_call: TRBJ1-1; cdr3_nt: TGTGCCAGTAGTGGGAGCGCTGAAGCTTTCTTT; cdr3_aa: CASSGSAEAFF
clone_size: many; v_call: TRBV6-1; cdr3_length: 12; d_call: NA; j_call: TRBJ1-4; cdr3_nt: TGTGCCAGCAGCGCACTCGGGGAAAAACTGTTTTTT; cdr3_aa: CASSALGEKLFF
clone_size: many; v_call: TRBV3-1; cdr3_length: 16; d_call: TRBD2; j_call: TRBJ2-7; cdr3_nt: TGTGCCAGCAGCCAAGAAACTAGCGGGAGGGGATACGAGCAGTACTTC; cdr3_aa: CASSQETSGRGYEQYF
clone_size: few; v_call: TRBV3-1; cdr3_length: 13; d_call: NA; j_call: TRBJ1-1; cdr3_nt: TGTGCCAGCAGCCCGGAGTATAACACTGAAGCTTTCTTT; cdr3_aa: CASSPEYNTEAFF
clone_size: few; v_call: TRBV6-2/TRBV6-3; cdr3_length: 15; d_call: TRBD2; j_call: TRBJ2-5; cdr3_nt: TGTGCCAGCAGTCGGACTAGCATGGGGAAAGAGACCCAGTACTTC; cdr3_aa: CASSRTSMGKETQYF
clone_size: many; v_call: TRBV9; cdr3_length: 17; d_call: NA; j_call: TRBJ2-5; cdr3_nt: TGTGCCAGCAGCCCAGGGGAGCGGGGCGGGAGTGGAGAGACCCAGTACTTC; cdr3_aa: CASSPGERGGSGETQYF
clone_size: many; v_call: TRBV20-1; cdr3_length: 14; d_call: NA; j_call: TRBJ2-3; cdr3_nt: TGCAGTGCTATCGCGGGGGCGTCCACAGATACGCAGTATTTT; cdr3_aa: CSAIAGASTDTQYF
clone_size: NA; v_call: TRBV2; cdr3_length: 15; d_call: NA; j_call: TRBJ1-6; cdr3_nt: TGTGCCAGCTCGGAAGGGACCTCTGGACGTTCACCCCTCCACTTT; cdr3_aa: CASSEGTSGRSPLHF
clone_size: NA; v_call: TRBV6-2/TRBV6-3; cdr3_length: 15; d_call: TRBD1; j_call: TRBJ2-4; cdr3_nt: TGTGCCAGCAGCCAAACACAGGGGGGCAAAAACATTCAGTACTTC; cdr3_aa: CASSQTQGGKNIQYF
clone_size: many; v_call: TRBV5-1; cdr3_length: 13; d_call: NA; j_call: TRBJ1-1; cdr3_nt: TGCGCCAGCAGCATAAGTACCAACACTGAAGCTTTCTTT; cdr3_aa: CASSISTNTEAFF
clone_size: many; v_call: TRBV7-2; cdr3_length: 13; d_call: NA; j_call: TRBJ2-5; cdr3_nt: TGTGCCAGCAGCCCGGGTAGTTATGAGACCCAGTACTTC; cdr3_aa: CASSPGSYETQYF
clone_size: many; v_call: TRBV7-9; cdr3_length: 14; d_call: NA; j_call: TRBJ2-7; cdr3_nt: TGTGCCAGCAGCTCTCCGGACAGTACCTACGAGCAGTACTTC; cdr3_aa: CASSSPDSTYEQYF
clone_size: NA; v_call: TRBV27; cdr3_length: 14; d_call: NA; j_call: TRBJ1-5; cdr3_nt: TGTGCCAGCAGTTTGACACGGAGCAATCAGCCCCAGCATTTT; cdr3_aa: CASSLTRSNQPQHF
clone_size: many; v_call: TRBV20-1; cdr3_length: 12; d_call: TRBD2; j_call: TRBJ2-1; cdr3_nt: TGCAGTGTGGAGCGGGGCCTGAATGAGCAGTTCTTC; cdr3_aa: CSVERGLNEQFF
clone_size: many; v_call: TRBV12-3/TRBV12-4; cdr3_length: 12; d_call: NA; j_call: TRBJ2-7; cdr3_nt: TGTGCCAGCAGTTGGGATCACACCAAGCAGTACTTC; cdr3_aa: CASSWDHTKQYF
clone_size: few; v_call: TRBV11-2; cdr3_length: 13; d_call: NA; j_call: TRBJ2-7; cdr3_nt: TGTGCCAGCAGCTCCAGGGACCGGAGAGAGCAGTACTTC; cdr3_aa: CASSSRDRREQYF